This T cell receptor (beta chain) was recovered during a study of T-cell memory formation after mild COVID-19. Whole-study context: TCR clusters were largely donor specific. Study findings and constraints: Contracting CD4+ clones were located mainly in CM and EM, and CD8+ clones in EMRA. Clones shrinking from day 15 to 85 showed even CD4/CD8 mixes; later expanders tilted CD4+. The second-wave clones peaking on day 37 were not confirmed as SARS-CoV-2-specific.

Germline assignment: CDR1 SGDLS and CDR2 YYNGEE. The V gene lost 7 bases and the J gene lost 2 bases, with 10 bases spanning the gap. There are 14 residues in the CDR3. TCRdb fed the 5' RACE reads into MiXCR, producing one record per CDR3 protein. The profile shows 25,000 to 35,000 distinct CDR3 sequences, around 7% of them singletons. This clonotype has a count of ten or more. The antigen remains undetermined. Material for sequencing was PBMCs or a T cell subset sorted from them (not recorded which). The chain carries TRBV9 and TRBJ2-6; a possible D gene is TRBD1 (6 bases). The receptor's source is an adult woman who had mild COVID-19 (a few samples of this study predate the infection). Cell type and time point are not known. CDR3 protein: CASEQGPGANVLTF. In DNA form, the CDR3 reads TGTGCCAGCGAACAGGGCCCTGGGGCCAACGTCCTGACTTTC.